This T cell receptor (beta chain) derives from a study of cytomegalovirus exposure and HLA in healthy donors. Study results and caveats: The study found most TCR sequences rare, yet found some public TCRs in many donors. Researchers counted 150 to 200 TCR beta chains as cytomegalovirus-associated. In a later analysis, donors in an Asian-associated ancestry cluster reportedly had fewer N-insertions in productive TCRs than the cohort mean. Later, an analysis showed that TCR beta chains associated with HLA were more clonally expanded than others that were equally common.

In the PCR, 60 Vbeta and 13 Jbeta primers were used. Sequenced by immunoSEQ multiplex PCR; TCRdb stores in-frame clones only, minus some. This sample has 150,000 to 200,000 clones, with around 84% found just once. About this clone: What it recognizes is unknown.

Sequences were obtained from PBMCs. The clonotype comes from a girl aged 2-10 years in good health and CMV-seropositive.

This chain's CDR3 is CARDRENTEAFF. In DNA, the CDR3 is TGTGCCCGGGACAGGGAGAACACTGAAGCTTTCTTT. The chain has TRBV30 and TRBJ1-1, with 9 bases aligning to TRBD1. In germline, CDR1 is GTSNPN, CDR2 SVGIG (reference sequence). The CDR3 totals 12 residues. The ends lost 8 bases at V and 1 base at J; junction bases unmatched: 2.